The 2 T cell receptor beta chains below were found in one sample sequenced in a study of cytomegalovirus exposure and HLA in healthy donors. The PCR was carried out with 60 Vbeta primers and 13 Jbeta primers. The repertoire was sequenced with immunoSEQ multiplex PCR; TCRdb's copy has only in-frame clones and lacks some. The data hold about 110,000 clones, with about 80% observed a single time. The sequenced sample was PBMCs. Receptors originate from an older woman in good health and CMV-seropositive.

On this clone: The same CDR3 can be traced to other DNA sequences in this sample. The chain has TRBV27 and TRBJ1-5; a possible D gene is TRBD1 (5 bases). V was trimmed by 2 bases and J by 6 bases, leaving 11 bases between them. Germline CDR1 is MNHEY and CDR2 is SMNVEV (reference sequence). The CDR3 length is 14 residues. The CDR3 nucleotides are TGTGCCAGCAGTTTAGGAGGCGGGGGTCAGCCCCAGCATTTT. Translating it yields CASSLGGGGQPQHF.

The chain carries TRBV29-1 and TRBJ1-1; D is perhaps TRBD1 (6 bases). Germline CDR1 and CDR2: SQVTM and ANQGSEA. V lost 4 bases, J lost 1 base, and 10 bases lay in between. The CDR3 length is 13 residues. The CDR3 bases are TGCAGCGTTGGGGGGGGGCAGAACACTGAAGCTTTCTTT. This gives the protein CSVGGGQNTEAFF.